This T cell receptor (beta chain) appears in the sequencing data of a study of PD-L1 blockade in urothelial cancer. For the study at large: Starting in 2014, patients were given atezolizumab (1,200 mg intravenously every 3 weeks). Male sex and bladder-origin urothelial cancer characterized about 85% of the 29 patients.

In its sample, this clone was seen once. Assay used: immunoSEQ multiplex PCR; TCRdb lists only in-frame clones, some missing. Of about 87,000 clones in the sample, roughly 89% were seen once. Time point indicated: pretreatment peripheral blood. The V and J ends lost 1 base and 5 bases respectively, with 8 bases between them. Germline V lookup: CDR1 LNHNV, CDR2 YYDKDF (reference sequence). This CDR3 has 13 residues. The sample here was PBMCs, taken around atezolizumab (anti-PD-L1) treatment. The chain joins TRBV15 to TRBJ2-5; the D gene is possibly TRBD1 (5 bases). This TCR derives from a man in his 60s with urothelial cancer. The CDR3 nucleotides read TGTGCCACCAGCAGAGCCAGGGTGGAGACCCAGTACTTC. It specifies CATSRARVETQYF.